A selection of T cell receptor beta chains follows, all from one sample in a study of vaccination effects on CD4 cells after COVID-19. The protocol was immunoSEQ multiplex PCR, while the TCRdb copy is restricted to in-frame clones and leaves out a portion. The table has some 22,000 clones, about two thirds seen once; the top ten hold approximately 3.5%. No cognate antigen is known for these TCRs. The material was CD4+ T cells from PBMCs cultured with SARS-CoV-2 spike peptides, obtained before COVID-19 vaccination. The receptors stem from a human donor who received a COVID-19 vaccine. Each CDR3 is given with its conserved first and last residue. The order of the fields is D gene, V gene, clone size, CDR3 length, J gene, CDR3 protein, CDR3 DNA. The D gene is left open where the match is weak. Size is omitted from some rows. Given values are once, few, many or a class for expanded clones.

>TRBD1|TRBV19|NA|14|TRBJ1-6
CASSETGGISPLHF
TGTGCCAGTAGCGAGACAGGGGGTATCTCACCCCTCCACTTT
>NA|TRBV15|NA|13|TRBJ1-3
CATSRDPGNTIYF
TGTGCCACCAGCAGAGATCCCGGAAACACCATATATTTT
>TRBD1|TRBV3-1/TRBV3-2|few|14|TRBJ2-7
CASSLEQGARGQYF
TGTGCCAGCAGCCTAGAGCAGGGGGCGCGAGGGCAGTACTTC
>TRBD1|TRBV5-5|NA|16|TRBJ1-2
CASSSLYRGQNYGYTF
TGTGCCAGCAGCTCTTTATACAGGGGGCAGAACTATGGCTACACCTTC
>NA|TRBV6-5|NA|14|TRBJ2-7
CASSYSGSSYEQYF
TGTGCCAGCAGTTATTCCGGTAGCTCCTACGAGCAGTACTTC
>NA|TRBV19|NA|12|TRBJ1-5
CASSTKWTPQHF
TGTGCCAGTAGTACCAAGTGGACGCCCCAGCATTTT
>NA|TRBV19|NA|15|TRBJ1-3
CASSMIRDSGNTIYF
TGTGCCAGTAGTATGATACGGGACTCTGGAAACACCATATATTTT
>TRBD1|TRBV6-6|NA|15|TRBJ2-7
CASSYPGQGIYEQYF
TGTGCCAGCAGCTACCCCGGACAGGGTATTTACGAGCAGTACTTC
>TRBD2|TRBV19|NA|18|TRBJ2-3
CASRDRTSSLSLPDTQYF
TGTGCCAGCCGAGACCGGACTAGCTCCCTAAGTTTGCCAGATACGCAGTATTTT
>NA|TRBV19|NA|16|TRBJ1-6
CASSISVAGSRSPLHF
TGTGCCAGTAGTATTTCGGTGGCAGGGTCTCGGTCACCCCTCCACTTT
>NA|TRBV7-9|once|14|TRBJ2-7
CASSLDGGVNEQYF
TGTGCCAGCAGCTTAGATGGGGGAGTGAACGAGCAGTACTTC